These 23 T cell receptor beta chains came from one sample sequenced in a study of blood T cell repertoires in COVID-19. Method: immunoSEQ multiplex PCR; TCRdb's copy keeps in-frame clones and lacks some. Among 150,000 or so clones listed, approximately 86% were seen once. The sample was peripheral blood. All receptors derive from a man aged 55 to 70 with acute or convalescent COVID-19.

This clone came up once. The genes are TRBV28 and TRBJ1-6; D not resolved. Deletions cut 3 bases from V and 3 bases from J, with 6 bases between. Germline V CDR1 and CDR2: MDHEN, SYDVKM. The CDR3 consists of 14 residues. This CDR3 is CASSLSGYNSPLHF. CDR3 sequence (DNA): TGTGCCAGCAGTTTGTCGGGCTATAATTCACCCCTCCACTTT.

The chain uses TRBV6-2 or TRBV6-3 and TRBJ2-7, with D possibly TRBD2 on 6 matching bases. Germline lookup yields CDR1 MNHEY and CDR2 SVGEGT. Trimming removed 6 bases at V and 3 bases at J, with 12 bases between. This CDR3 has 13 amino acids. CDR3 amino acids: CASSQGLLYEQYF. The CDR3 DNA sequence: TGTGCCAGCAGCCAGGGACTCCTCTACGAGCAGTACTTC.

This clone was found once. The CDR3 spells CASSYGRAGSGETQYF. The CDR3 bases are TGTGCCAGCAGTTACGGTCGGGCCGGGAGCGGGGAGACCCAGTACTTC. The chain has TRBV7-3 and TRBJ2-5; D is perhaps TRBD2 (6 bases). The V end was cut by 6 bases, the J end by 5 bases, with 22 bases between. The CDR3 length is 16 residues. CDR1 SGHTA and CDR2 FQGTGA come from the germline V gene.

The genes are TRBV5-1 and TRBJ2-2; the D is unclear. Germline V gene data show CDR1 as SGHRS and CDR2 as YFSETQ. This CDR3 spans 18 amino acids. Deletions cut 0 bases from V and 0 bases from J, with 15 bases between. CDR3 sequence (DNA): TGCGCCAGCAGCTTGGGAGTCTCTCCCCCGGCGAACACCGGGGAGCTGTTTTTT. Its translation: CASSLGVSPPANTGELFF. The whole variable domain, filled in from reference TRBV5-1 and TRBJ2-2, reads KAGVTQTPRYLIKTRGQQVTLSCSPISGHRSVSWYQQTPGQGLQFLFEYFSETQRNKGNFPGRFSGRQFSNSRSEMNVSTLELGDSALYLCASSLGVSPPANTGELFFGEGSRLTVL.

About this clone itself: Sequence at one end of the junction differs from germline and may be a read error. Different DNA sequences within this sample yield the same CDR3. This rearrangement joins TRBV7-2 to TRBJ1-1, with TRBD1 identical over 7 bases. There are 14 residues in the CDR3. Germline CDR1 and CDR2: SGHTA and FQGNSA. The CDR3 sequence: CASSPGTVNTEAFF. The CDR3 nucleotides are TGTGCCAGCAGCCCGGGGACAGTGAACACCGAAGCTTTCTTT.

J is TRBJ1-5 and V is TRBV28, with unresolved D. This CDR3 region has 14 residues. Per germline, CDR1 MDHEN and CDR2 SYDVKM. Between the trimmed V and J ends, which lost 5 bases and 6 bases, there was a span of 14 bases. The CDR3: CASSLTLGGQPQHF. CDR3 sequence (DNA): TGTGCCAGCAGTCTGACCTTGGGAGGTCAGCCCCAGCATTTT.

As DNA, the CDR3 is TGTGCCAGCAGCCCACGGGACAACTTCTACAATGAGCAGTTCTTC. Its translation is CASSPRDNFYNEQFF. The chain recombines TRBV5-6 with TRBJ2-1, with D possibly matching TRBD1 (6 bases). The CDR3 runs to 15 residues. V was cut by 4 bases and J by 3 bases, with 14 bases left in between. Germline CDR1 and CDR2: SGHDT and YYEEEE.

The chain links TRBV7-9 to TRBJ1-4; D remains unclear. This CDR3 is 14 amino acids long. V dropped 7 bases and J dropped 1 base, with 10 bases sitting between them. The germline CDR1 and CDR2 sequences are SEHNR and FQNEAQ (reference sequence). The CDR3 reads CASTERKTNEKLFF. CDR3 bases: TGTGCCAGCACCGAGAGAAAAACTAATGAAAAACTGTTTTTT.

The chain couples TRBV30 to TRBJ2-3; 7 bases are shared with TRBD1. The CDR3 spans 12 residues. The V segment lost 8 bases and the J segment 6 bases; nucleotides outside the gene matches: 8. Per germline, CDR1 GTSNPN and CDR2 SVGIG (reference sequence). CDR3 sequence reads: CAATGSWDTQYF. The CDR3 coding sequence is TGTGCCGCGACAGGGTCTTGGGATACGCAGTATTTT.

The V and J genes are TRBV5-4 and TRBJ2-1; the match to TRBD1 covers 9 bases. Looked up from germline, CDR1 is SGHNT and CDR2 is YYREEE (reference sequence). The J segment lost 6 bases and the V segment lost 3 bases, leaving 7 bases of the junction unmatched. The CDR3 consists of 15 residues. Here the CDR3 reads CASSWGGQGGNEQFF. The CDR3 DNA is TGTGCCAGCAGCTGGGGGGGACAGGGAGGCAATGAGCAGTTCTTC.

CDR3 sequence reads: CASSPWTLNTEAFF. CDR3 bases: TGTGCCAGCAGCCCCTGGACACTGAACACTGAAGCTTTCTTT. V usage is TRBV11-2 and J usage is TRBJ1-1; a possible D gene is TRBD1 (5 bases). Germline loops: CDR1 SGHAT, CDR2 FQNNGV. The V gene lost 5 bases and the J gene lost 0 bases, with 10 bases spanning the gap. The CDR3 is made up of 14 amino acids.

The gene calls are TRBV24-1 and TRBJ2-7; 8 bases match TRBD1. Trimming cost V 7 bases and J 7 bases; bases outside gene matches: 8. Germline V gene data show CDR1 as KGHDR and CDR2 as SFDVKD. The CDR3 is 13 residues long. Here the CDR3 reads CATSGQGGGEQYF. DNA of the CDR3: TGTGCCACCAGCGGACAGGGCGGCGGGGAGCAGTACTTC.

The genes are TRBV29-1 and TRBJ2-7, with D maybe TRBD2 (6 bases). The germline V and J ends were trimmed by 4 bases and 1 base, with 17 bases remaining between them. This CDR3 contains 15 residues. Germline loops: CDR1 SQVTM, CDR2 ANQGSEA. The CDR3 is CSVGIVVAASYEQYF. DNA for the CDR3: TGCAGCGTTGGGATCGTGGTAGCGGCATCCTACGAGCAGTACTTC.

The gene calls are TRBV6-5 and TRBJ1-6, with D possibly TRBD1 on 5 matching bases. The length of the CDR3 is 13 residues. The V end lost 6 bases, the J end lost 9 bases, and 12 bases lay between the germline ends. Germline V gene lookup returns CDR1 MNHEY and CDR2 SVGAGI. The CDR3 nucleotides read TGTGCCAGCAGCATCAACCAGGGTTCACCCCTCCACTTT. Its translation is CASSINQGSPLHF.

The J gene is TRBJ1-3, the V gene TRBV14; D not certain. The germline V gene has CDR1 SGHDN and CDR2 FVKESK. The CDR3 length is 15 residues. The V end was cut by 0 bases, the J end by 3 bases, with 9 bases between. For the CDR3, the DNA is TGTGCCAGCAGCCAAGATCCTGTCGGTGGAAACACCATATATTTT. Amino acid sequence: CASSQDPVGGNTIYF.

V and J are TRBV6-5 and TRBJ1-6; D unresolved. Trimming left V 8 bases short and J 5 bases short, with 10 bases between. The CDR3 has 13 amino acids. Germline CDR1 is MNHEY and CDR2 is SVGAGI. The CDR3 loop is CASLPENNSPLHF. Here the CDR3 DNA reads TGTGCCAGCCTGCCCGAGAATAATTCACCCCTCCACTTT.

The chain recombines TRBV6-1 with TRBJ2-7; D is possibly TRBD2 (7 bases). Germline V gene data show CDR1 as MNHNS and CDR2 as SASEGT. The CDR3 consists of 14 residues. Between the trimmed V and J ends, which lost 2 bases and 4 bases, there was a span of 12 bases. The CDR3 here is CASSERGASYEQYF. Written as DNA, the CDR3 is TGTGCCAGCAGTGAACGGGGGGCGTCTTACGAGCAGTACTTC.

This sequence joins TRBV18 and TRBJ2-3, with 7 bases lining up with TRBD2. V shed 3 bases and J 3 bases; nucleotides not matched to a gene: 6. The CDR3 has 15 amino acids. Per germline, CDR1 KGHSH and CDR2 LQKENI. CDR3 coding DNA: TGTGCCAGCTCACCCCCTAGCGGTATTACAGATACGCAGTATTTT. This translates into CASSPPSGITDTQYF.

V and J are TRBV7-2 and TRBJ1-2; 10 bases fit TRBD1. This CDR3 is 15 amino acids long. The trim removed 5 bases at V and 4 bases at J, leaving 7 bases unmatched. Germline CDR1 and CDR2: SGHTA and FQGNSA. CDR3 loop: CASSGQGGLSYGYTF. Here the CDR3 DNA reads TGTGCCAGCAGCGGACAGGGGGGTTTGAGCTATGGCTACACCTTC. The full variable domain, completed using reference TRBV7-2 and TRBJ1-2, is GAGVSQSPSNKVTEKGKDVELRCDPISGHTALYWYRQSLGQGLEFLIYFQGNSAPDKSGLPSDRFSAERTGGSVSTLTIQRTQQEDSAVYLCASSGQGGLSYGYTFGSGTRLTVV.

The chain is built from TRBV7-9 and TRBJ1-1; 8 nucleotides line up with TRBD1. CDR3 length equals 16 residues. Looked up from germline, CDR1 is SEHNR and CDR2 is FQNEAQ (reference sequence). The junction had 10 bases not matched to a gene; V was cut back by 4 bases and J by 3 bases. CDR3 in DNA: TGTGCCAGCAGCTCACCAGGGGGCGCCCTGGACACTGAAGCTTTCTTT. It translates to CASSSPGGALDTEAFF.

This sequence joins TRBV9 and TRBJ2-3; TRBD2 matches at 8 bases. Germline CDR1 SGDLS, CDR2 YYNGEE. The CDR3 contains 15 residues. Trimming took 0 bases from V and 8 from J; bases not matched to a gene: 8. The CDR3 DNA reads as TGTGCCAGCAGCGTAGGACCCAGCGGGAGAGGTACGCAGTATTTT. This gives the protein CASSVGPSGRGTQYF.

This chain's CDR3 is CASSFQGAGGYTF. CDR3 nucleotide sequence: TGTGCCAGCAGCTTCCAGGGGGCCGGGGGCTACACCTTC. The genes are TRBV7-2 and TRBJ1-2; 8 bases are a match to TRBD1. With V trimmed by 3 bases and J by 8 bases, 5 bases remained unmatched. Germline CDR1 reads SGHTA; CDR2 reads FQGNSA. CDR3 length equals 13 residues.

The chain links TRBV18 to TRBJ2-7; 14 bases fit TRBD2. Germline trimming cut 5 bases from V and 6 bases from J; bases unmatched to any gene: 6. The CDR3 runs to 15 residues. The germline CDR1 and CDR2 sequences are KGHSH and LQKENI. CDR3 nucleotide sequence: TGTGCCAGCTCAAGAGGACTAGCGGGAGGTCTCGAGCAGTACTTC. Translating gives CASSRGLAGGLEQYF.